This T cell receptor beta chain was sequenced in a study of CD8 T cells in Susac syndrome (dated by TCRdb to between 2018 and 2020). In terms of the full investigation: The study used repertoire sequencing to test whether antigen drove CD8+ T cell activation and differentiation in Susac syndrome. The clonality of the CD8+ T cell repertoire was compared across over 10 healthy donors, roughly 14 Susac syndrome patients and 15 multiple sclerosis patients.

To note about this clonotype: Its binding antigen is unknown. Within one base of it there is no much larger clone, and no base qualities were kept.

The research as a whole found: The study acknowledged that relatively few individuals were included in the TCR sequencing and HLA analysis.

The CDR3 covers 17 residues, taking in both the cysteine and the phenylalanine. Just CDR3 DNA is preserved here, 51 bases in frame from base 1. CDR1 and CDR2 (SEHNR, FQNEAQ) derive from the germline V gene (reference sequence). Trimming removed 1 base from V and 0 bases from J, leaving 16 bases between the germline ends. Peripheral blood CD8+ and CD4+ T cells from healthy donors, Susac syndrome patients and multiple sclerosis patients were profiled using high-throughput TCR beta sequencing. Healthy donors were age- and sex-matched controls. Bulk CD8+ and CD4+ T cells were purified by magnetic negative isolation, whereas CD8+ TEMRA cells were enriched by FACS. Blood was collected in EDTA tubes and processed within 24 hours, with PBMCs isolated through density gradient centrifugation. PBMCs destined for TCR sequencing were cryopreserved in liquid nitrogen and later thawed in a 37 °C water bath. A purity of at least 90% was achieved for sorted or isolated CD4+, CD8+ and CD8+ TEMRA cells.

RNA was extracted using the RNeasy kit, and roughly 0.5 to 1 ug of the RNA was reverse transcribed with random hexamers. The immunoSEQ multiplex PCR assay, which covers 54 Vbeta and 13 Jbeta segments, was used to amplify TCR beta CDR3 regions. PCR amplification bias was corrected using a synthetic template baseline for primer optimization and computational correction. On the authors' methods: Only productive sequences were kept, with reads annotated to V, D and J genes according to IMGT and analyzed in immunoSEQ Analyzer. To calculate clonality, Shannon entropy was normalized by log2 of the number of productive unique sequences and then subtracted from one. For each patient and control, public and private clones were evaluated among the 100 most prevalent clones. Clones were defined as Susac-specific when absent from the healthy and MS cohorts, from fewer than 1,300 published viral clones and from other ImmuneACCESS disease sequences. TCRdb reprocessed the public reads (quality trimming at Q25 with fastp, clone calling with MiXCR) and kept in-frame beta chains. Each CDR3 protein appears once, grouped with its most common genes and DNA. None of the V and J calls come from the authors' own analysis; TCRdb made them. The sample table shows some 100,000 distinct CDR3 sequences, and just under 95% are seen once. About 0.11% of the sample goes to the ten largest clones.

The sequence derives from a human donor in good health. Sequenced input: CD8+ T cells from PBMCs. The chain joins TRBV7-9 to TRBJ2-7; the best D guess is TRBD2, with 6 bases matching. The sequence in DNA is TGTGCCAGCAGCTTAGGGCCTGGGGGAGGTCCCTCCTACGAGCAGTACTTC. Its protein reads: CASSLGPGGGPSYEQYF.